A selection of T cell receptor beta chains follows, all from one sample in a study of shared clonotypes between healthy human individuals. Some clones are missing from TCRdb's copy, which holds only in-frame ones; the method was immunoSEQ multiplex PCR. This table holds about 480,000 clones, 75% to 80% found once. Specimen: PBMCs. The receptors shown here come from a woman between 40 and 55 years old in good health. Some clones in this sample may be carry-over from other donors' samples. Both conserved end residues are part of each CDR3. The D gene is left open where the match is weak. Expanded clones are given a class, and other clones once, few, many or no size at all.

TRBD1 NA TRBJ2-5 16 TRBV11-2 TGTGCCAGCAGCCCAGGACAGGGGGGGAGTTTGGAGACCCAGTACTTC CASSPGQGGSLETQYF
NA NA TRBJ2-7 14 TRBV6-6 TGTGCCAGCAGTGGCTGGGGGACATTGGGCGAGCAGTACTTC CASSGWGTLGEQYF
TRBD2 NA TRBJ2-1 18 TRBV27 TGTGCCAGCGGACCGGGACTAGCGGGAGGGCCAGGCTACAATGAGCAGTTCTTC CASGPGLAGGPGYNEQFF
NA few TRBJ1-6 14 TRBV28 TGTGCCAGCAGTTTTTCTCTGGCAGCTTCACCCCTCCACTTT CASSFSLAASPLHF
NA NA TRBJ1-5 16 TRBV6-1 TGTGCCAGCAGGGAAGGTGGAGGGGCTTACAATCAGCCCCAGCATTTT CASREGGGAYNQPQHF
NA NA TRBJ1-2 13 TRBV30 TGTGCCTGGAGTGTACAGGAGACCTATGGCTACACCTTC CAWSVQETYGYTF
NA NA TRBJ1-5 12 TRBV7-6 TGTGCCAGCAGCTACCTGGATCAGCCCCAGCATTTT CASSYLDQPQHF
TRBD1 NA TRBJ1-1 15 TRBV5-6 TGTGCCAGCAGCTTGCCGGGACAGGGAATCACTGAAGCTTTCTTT CASSLPGQGITEAFF
NA once TRBJ2-1 17 TRBV5-1 TGCGCCAGCAGCTTGGCCCATCTAGCGCCCGCCTACAATGAGCAGTTCTTC CASSLAHLAPAYNEQFF
NA NA TRBJ1-4 11 TRBV11-3 TGTGCCAGCAAAGGTGAGGAAAAACTGTTTTTT CASKGEEKLFF
TRBD1 NA TRBJ1-2 15 TRBV30 TGTGCCGGAACCTATTGGGACAGCTCTGACTATGGCTACACCTTC CAGTYWDSSDYGYTF
NA few TRBJ1-1 15 TRBV7-2 TGTGCCAGCAGCCGTTTTCAGGGCCGGGGCACTGAAGCTTTCTTT CASSRFQGRGTEAFF
NA NA TRBJ1-2 13 TRBV5-1 TGCGCCAGCAGCCCTATATCAGCCTTTGGCTACACCTTC CASSPISAFGYTF
NA NA TRBJ2-7 14 TRBV7-2 TGTGCCAGCAGCCCCGGGACAGCCTTCGGGAGGCAGTACTTC CASSPGTAFGRQYF
NA NA TRBJ2-6 16 TRBV28 TGTGCCAGCCAACTAGGAACCACCTCTGGGGCCAACGTCCTGACTTTC CASQLGTTSGANVLTF
TRBD1 NA TRBJ2-5 15 TRBV7-8 TGTGCCAGCAGCCCCTCCCGGGACAGTTTTGAGACCCAGTACTTC CASSPSRDSFETQYF
NA NA TRBJ2-1 16 TRBV9 TGTGCCAGCAGCGTTGGTTCCCCAGCATACGACAATGAGCAGTTCTTC CASSVGSPAYDNEQFF
TRBD2 NA TRBJ2-1 16 TRBV29-1 TGCAGCGTTGAAGATCTGGCTAGCGGGAGAGGTTATGAGCAGTTCTTC CSVEDLASGRGYEQFF
TRBD2 once TRBJ2-1 15 TRBV6-5 TGTGCCAGCAGTTACTTCGGGGGGACCGGCAATGAGCAGTTCTTC CASSYFGGTGNEQFF
NA NA TRBJ2-3 11 TRBV4-3 TGCGCCAGCAGCCGGGGGGATACGCAGTATTTT CASSRGDTQYF
NA many TRBJ1-4 14 TRBV6-5 TGTGCCAGCAGTCCGGACTCATTGGGGGAAAAACTGTTTTTT CASSPDSLGEKLFF
NA NA TRBJ2-7 15 TRBV21-1 TGTGCCAGCATCCTCAGCAGGATACCCTCCTACGAGCAGTACTTC CASILSRIPSYEQYF
NA NA TRBJ1-4 15 TRBV15 TGTGCCACCCGCGATCACGGGACAACGGTAGAAAAACTGTTTTTT CATRDHGTTVEKLFF
TRBD2 NA TRBJ2-7 15 TRBV9 TGTGCCAGCAGCGTAGGGGCTAGCGGGAGTTACGAGCAGTACTTC CASSVGASGSYEQYF
NA many TRBJ1-5 16 TRBV5-6 TGTGCCAGCAGCTTTGGGGGGGACGGGCGGTGGAAGCCCCAGCATTTT CASSFGGDGRWKPQHF
NA NA TRBJ2-5 15 TRBV7-2 TGTGCCAGCAGCTTAGGGGGGAGGCAGCAAGAGACCCAGTACTTC CASSLGGRQQETQYF
NA NA TRBJ2-1 14 TRBV6-1 TGTGCCAGCAGTGAAGTGTCAGAATACAATGAGCAGTTCTTC CASSEVSEYNEQFF
TRBD1 NA TRBJ2-5 15 TRBV14 TGTGCCAGCAGCCAACTCACAGGGGGCTGGGAGACCCAGTACTTC CASSQLTGGWETQYF
TRBD2 NA TRBJ2-5 13 TRBV2 TGTGCCAGCAGGGTTCTAGCGGGTGAGACCCAGTACTTC CASRVLAGETQYF
TRBD1 few TRBJ2-7 15 TRBV18 TGTGCCAGCTCACCACAGGGACAGGGGTCCTACGAGCAGTACTTC CASSPQGQGSYEQYF
NA once TRBJ2-2 13 TRBV9 TGTGCCAGCAGCGTAGCTGACACCGGGGAGCTGTTTTTT CASSVADTGELFF
TRBD2 few TRBJ2-4 18 TRBV28 TGTGCCAGCAGTTTAATATCCTTACTAGCGGGAGGTCAGGCTATTCAGTACTTC CASSLISLLAGGQAIQYF
TRBD2 NA TRBJ2-5 13 TRBV11-2 TGTGCCAGCGGGGGAGGGCGGCAAGAGACCCAGTACTTC CASGGGRQETQYF
TRBD2 NA TRBJ2-5 13 TRBV7-6 TGTGCCAGCGGCCAGGGAGGGTCGGAGACCCAGTACTTC CASGQGGSETQYF
NA NA TRBJ2-7 16 TRBV5-6 TGTGCCAGCAGCTTGGCCTCGACAGGTTGGGGCTACGAGCAGTACTTC CASSLASTGWGYEQYF
TRBD2 once TRBJ2-1 18 TRBV7-2 TGTGCCAGCAGCTTAGGTCGGGCTAGCGGGAGGATTTACAATGAGCAGTTCTTC CASSLGRASGRIYNEQFF
NA NA TRBJ2-7 12 TRBV28 TGTGCCAGCAGCTCAGGGGTCCACGAGCAGTACTTC CASSSGVHEQYF
TRBD1 NA TRBJ1-5 16 TRBV28 TGTGCCAGCAGTACAGGGACAGCATATAGCAATCAGCCCCAGCATTTT CASSTGTAYSNQPQHF
TRBD2 NA TRBJ2-1 17 TRBV5-4 TGTGCCAGCAGCCAGGGACTAGCGGCCTCGAGGAGCAATGAGCAGTTCTTC CASSQGLAASRSNEQFF
NA NA TRBJ2-1 15 TRBV11-2 TGTGCCAGCAGAGGAGGAGCGGCCCCCTACAATGAGCAGTTCTTC CASRGGAAPYNEQFF
TRBD1 NA TRBJ2-3 13 TRBV6-4 TGTGCCAGCAGCCCAGGGGGCGGAGATACGCAGTATTTT CASSPGGGDTQYF
TRBD2 once TRBJ2-1 16 TRBV7-3 TGTGCCAGCAGCTTAAGTAGGAGGGAGGGGAGCAATGAGCAGTTCTTC CASSLSRREGSNEQFF
NA few TRBJ1-1 10 TRBV2 TGTGCCAGCAGTGAAGGTTCAGCTTTCTTT CASSEGSAFF
NA few TRBJ2-1 13 TRBV7-2 TGTGCCAGCAGCTTCGGAGGTTACAATGAGCAGTTCTTC CASSFGGYNEQFF
NA NA TRBJ2-1 13 TRBV28 TGTGCCAGCAGTTTGGGGAGCTACAATGAGCAGTTCTTC CASSLGSYNEQFF
TRBD2 NA TRBJ2-3 15 TRBV15 TGTGCCACCAGCAGAGAACTAGCGGGAGTCTATACGCAGTATTTT CATSRELAGVYTQYF
NA NA TRBJ1-5 15 TRBV15 TGTGCCACCAGCAGAGATATGGGGGCTGGGCAGCCCCAGCATTTT CATSRDMGAGQPQHF
TRBD1 once TRBJ1-4 18 TRBV5-1 TGCGCCAGCAGCATCCAGGGGGTCGCCTTTCGGGGTAATGAAAAACTGTTTTTT CASSIQGVAFRGNEKLFF
TRBD2 few TRBJ2-5 15 TRBV7-2 TGTGCCAGCAGCTCCCAGCGGGGGGGGGAAGAGACCCAGTACTTC CASSSQRGGEETQYF